Sequencing of this TCR beta chain was carried out in a study of blood T cell repertoires in COVID-19. Study at large: T cells, B-cell-depleted T cells, or PBMCs provided the cDNA or gDNA that served as material.

V was pared by 4 bases and J by 2 bases, with 13 bases between. Germline CDR1 reads SGHNT; CDR2 reads YYREEE (reference sequence). This CDR3 has 15 residues. Original data processing: Estimation of nucleated cell counts relied on the amplification of reference gene primers. Profiled with immunoSEQ multiplex PCR; TCRdb holds only in-frame clones, not every one. V, J and clone size are those of that table, while D and trimming were read from the DNA. The sample shows tens of thousands of clones, almost 85% of them seen only once. This clone has only one observation. The rearrangement joins TRBV5-4 to TRBJ1-3; D is possibly TRBD1 (5 bases). The sequence derives from a woman aged 80 or over with acute or convalescent COVID-19. Sequenced material: peripheral blood. CDR3 in amino acids: CASSAGTGAGNTIYF. The CDR3 DNA reads as TGTGCCAGCAGCGCCGGGACTGGGGCTGGAAACACCATATATTTT.